One and the same sample provided the 24 T cell receptor beta chains below, sequenced in a study of OX40 agonist ivuxolimab in advanced cancers. Assay: immunoSEQ multiplex PCR; the TCRdb copy retains only in-frame clones and omits some. The sample shows about 73,000 clones, 70% to 90% of them seen only once. The sequenced sample was CD4+ or CD8+ T cells sorted from blood, obtained in a trial of the OX40 agonist ivuxolimab. Every receptor here comes from an adult with an advanced solid tumor such as melanoma, head and neck, liver or kidney cancer.

This chain connects TRBV7-9 to TRBJ2-3; 11 nucleotides match TRBD2. The CDR3 extends over 17 amino acids. CDR1 and CDR2 (germline): SEHNR, FQNEAQ (reference sequence). V dropped 3 bases and J dropped 0; count of bases not matched to a gene: 5. CDR3 DNA sequence: TGTGCCAGCAGCTTGGGGACTAGCGGTGTAAGCACAGATACGCAGTATTTT. Its translation is CASSLGTSGVSTDTQYF.

The chain combines TRBV19 with TRBJ1-2; a weak D match, TRBD1 (6 bases). V shed 5 bases and J shed 9 bases, with 13 bases lying between them. The V gene's germline CDR1 is LNHDA and CDR2 SQIVND (reference sequence). This CDR3 spans 12 amino acids. The CDR3 protein is CASSPQGQSYTF. The CDR3 DNA reads as TGTGCCAGTAGTCCGCAGGGGCAAAGCTACACCTTC.

This chain uses TRBV6-1 with TRBJ2-7, with D perhaps matching TRBD2 (6 bases). V was cut by 7 bases and J by 4 bases, with 20 bases left in between. CDR3 size: 15 residues. Germline V gives CDR1 MNHNS, CDR2 SASEGT. CDR3 in amino acids: CASNSGGTPRYEQYF. The CDR3 coding sequence is TGTGCCAGCAATTCGGGCGGGACCCCCCGGTACGAGCAGTACTTC.

The V call is TRBV7-9, the J call TRBJ2-1; D is possibly TRBD2 (5 bases). With 3 bases removed from V and 10 bases from J, the gap between germline ends came to 7 bases. The CDR3 runs 11 residues. The germline V gene has CDR1 SEHNR and CDR2 FQNEAQ (reference sequence). The CDR3 sequence is CASSFIAEQFF. In nucleotides, the CDR3 is TGTGCCAGCAGCTTTATAGCGGAGCAGTTCTTC.

The chain has TRBV25-1 and TRBJ2-1; D is perhaps TRBD2 (5 bases). Trimming took off 5 bases at V and 9 bases at J, with 17 bases between the two ends. Germline CDR1 reads MGHDK; CDR2 reads SYGVNS. The CDR3 consists of 14 residues. CDR3 bases: TGTGCCAGCAGTATGGCGAGGGATTGGGGTGAGCAGTTCTTC. Translated: CASSMARDWGEQFF.

The chain carries TRBV11-1 and TRBJ2-2; a weak D match, TRBD2 (5 bases). The germline CDR1 and CDR2 sequences are SGHAT and FQDESV (reference sequence). This CDR3 has 15 amino acids. The V gene lost 0 bases and the J gene lost 1 base, with 6 bases spanning the gap. CDR3 sequence: CASSLARGNTGELFF. CDR3 coding DNA: TGTGCCAGCAGCTTAGCACGGGGGAACACCGGGGAGCTGTTTTTT.

This chain links TRBV28 with TRBJ1-1; 7 bases are a match to TRBD1. Germline V CDR1 and CDR2: MDHEN, SYDVKM. The CDR3 spans 13 residues. V shed 2 bases, J shed 6 bases, and the junction held 3 bases outside the gene matches. In DNA, the CDR3 is TGTGCCAGCAGTTTAATGGGGACAGCTGAAGCTTTCTTT. Amino acids: CASSLMGTAEAFF. Using reference TRBV28 and TRBJ1-1 for the parts outside the CDR3, the full variable domain is DVKVTQSSRYLVKRTGEKVFLECVQDMDHENMFWYRQDPGLGLRLIYFSYDVKMKEKGDIPEGYSVSREKKERFSLILESASTNQTSMYLCASSLMGTAEAFFGQGTRLTVV.

The V and J genes are TRBV29-1 and TRBJ2-5; 9 nucleotides agree with TRBD1. V gave up 8 bases and J gave up 5 bases; unmatched junction bases: 6. The CDR3 has 12 amino acids. Germline V gives CDR1 SQVTM, CDR2 ANQGSEA. The CDR3 region has the DNA TGCAGCATCGGACAGGGGTCCGAGACCCAGTACTTC. Translated: CSIGQGSETQYF. The entire variable domain, with the rest obtained from reference TRBV29-1 and TRBJ2-5, is as follows: SAVISQKPSRDICQRGTSLTIQCQVDSQVTMMFWYRQQPGQSLTLIATANQGSEATYESGFVIDKFPISRPNLTFSTLTVSNMSPEDSSIYLCSIGQGSETQYFGPGTRLLVL.

The chain employs TRBV10-3 and TRBJ1-1; the D is unclear. Germline CDR1 reads ENHRY; CDR2 reads SYGVKD. The V gene lost 10 bases and the J gene lost 2 bases, with 17 bases spanning the gap. This CDR3 is built from 14 residues. The CDR3 spells CATQQTQGNTEAFF. The CDR3 bases are TGTGCCACCCAACAGACCCAAGGAAACACTGAAGCTTTCTTT.

The sample holds one count of this clone. The chain combines TRBV4-1 with TRBJ2-1; TRBD1 agrees at 11 bases. The CDR3 contains 21 residues. Unmatched junction bases numbered 25, after V lost 3 bases and J lost 9 bases. Germline V gene data show CDR1 as MGHRA and CDR2 as YSYEKL. As DNA, the CDR3 is TGCGCCAGCAGCCATGCCGACCGGGACAGGGGGTTAGCGCGACTAGTCTCTGAGCAGTTCTTC. Translated, it gives CASSHADRDRGLARLVSEQFF.

This clone has only a few counts. The V call is TRBV5-1, the J call TRBJ2-5; weak D call: TRBD2 (6 bases). V lost 4 bases and J 5 bases, leaving 21 bases between the germline ends. Germline lookup yields CDR1 SGHRS and CDR2 YFSETQ. CDR3 length: 16 amino acids. CDR3 in DNA: TGCGCCAGCAGCCCTTGGGGCGGGATGAATGATGAGACCCAGTACTTC. This codes for CASSPWGGMNDETQYF.

About this clone: Compared with germline, one end of the junction differs, possibly owing to a read error. V gene TRBV11-2 combines with J gene TRBJ2-7; 11 bases are a match to TRBD1. Per the germline V gene, CDR1 is SGHAT and CDR2 is FQNNGV. This CDR3 has 16 residues. The CDR3 spells CASSLGRTGGKYGQYF. CDR3 in DNA: TGTGCCAGCAGCTTAGGCCGGACAGGGGGCAAGTACGGGCAGTACTTC.

The chain has TRBV18 and TRBJ2-7, with D hard to call. This CDR3 contains 12 residues. Trimming took 3 bases from V and 3 from J, leaving 6 bases between them. From germline, CDR1 is KGHSH and CDR2 LQKENI. The CDR3 reads CASSPNNYEQYF. CDR3 in DNA: TGTGCCAGCTCACCTAACAACTACGAGCAGTACTTC.

The V call is TRBV28, the J call TRBJ2-3; 11 positions match TRBD2. V trimming: 3 bases; J trimming: 7 bases; junction bases outside the gene matches: 9. Germline lookup yields CDR1 MDHEN and CDR2 SYDVKM. The CDR3 consists of 16 residues. CDR3 amino acids: CASSFSGRERLNTQYF. CDR3 sequence (DNA): TGTGCCAGCAGTTTTAGCGGGAGGGAGAGGTTAAATACGCAGTATTTT.

The chain is built from TRBV6-6 and TRBJ2-7; D may be TRBD2 (7 bases). Germline loops: CDR1 MNHNY, CDR2 SVGAGI (reference sequence). This CDR3 has 15 amino acids. Trimming stripped 10 bases from V and 1 base from J, with 20 bases between. CDR3 DNA sequence: TGTGCCACTTCACAAGAGGGGGGGTCTTCCTACGAGCAGTACTTC. Its translation: CATSQEGGSSYEQYF.

The chain carries TRBV12-2 and TRBJ1-2. TRBV12-2 is a pseudogene. This CDR3 comprises 14 residues. DNA of the CDR3: TGTGCAAGTCGCTTAGCGTCCGGGTGCTATGGCTACACCTTC. This sequence encodes CASRLASGCYGYTF.

The rearrangement uses TRBV7-9 and TRBJ1-5; 11 bases line up with TRBD1. The CDR3 is made up of 16 amino acids. CDR1 and CDR2 (germline): SEHNR, FQNEAQ (reference sequence). The V and J ends lost 5 bases and 2 bases, in that order; junction bases with no gene match: 5. The CDR3 DNA reads TGTGCCAGCAGCAACGGACAGGGGGCCGGCAATCAGCCCCAGCATTTT. Residues: CASSNGQGAGNQPQHF.

The CDR3 loop reads CASSVGTTTNTGELFF. CDR3 coding DNA: TGTGCCAGCAGCGTTGGGACGACGACGAACACCGGGGAGCTGTTTTTT. The chain is built from TRBV7-6 and TRBJ2-2; D tentatively fits TRBD1 or TRBD2 (5 bases each). The germline V and J ends were trimmed by 5 bases and 0 bases, with 13 bases remaining between them. The CDR3 totals 16 residues. Germline CDR1 and CDR2: SGHVS and FNYEAQ.

The CDR3 protein is CASSLLRVNSPLHF. CDR3 DNA: TGTGCCAGCAGCTTGCTCCGGGTAAATTCACCCCTCCACTTT. The chain has TRBV5-6 and TRBJ1-6; D ambiguous. There are 14 residues in the CDR3. The germline V gene encodes CDR1 SGHDT and CDR2 YYEEEE. Trimming removed 1 base at V and 7 bases at J, with 9 bases between.

The V call is TRBV2, the J call TRBJ1-3; D gene uncertain. The germline CDR1 and CDR2 sequences are SNHLY and FYNNEI. Deletions cut 6 bases from V and 3 bases from J, with 6 bases between. The CDR3 spans 12 residues. As DNA, the CDR3 is TGTGCCAGCAGGGGAGGTGGAAACACCATATATTTT. This translates into CASRGGGNTIYF. Variable domain in full (rest from reference TRBV2 and TRBJ1-3): EPEVTQTPSHQVTQMGQEVILRCVPISNHLYFYWYRQILGQKVEFLVSFYNNEISEKSEIFDDQFSVERPDGSNFTLKIRSTKLEDSAMYFCASRGGGNTIYFGEGSWLTVV.

The rearrangement uses TRBV5-4 and TRBJ1-4; the match to TRBD1 covers 10 bases. V lost 4 bases to trimming and J lost 9 bases; unmatched junction nucleotides: 6. This CDR3 has 14 residues. CDR1 and CDR2 (germline): SGHNT, YYREEE (reference sequence). For the CDR3, the DNA is TGTGCCAGCAGCCCGGGACAGGGGAGGAAAAAACTGTTTTTT. Amino acids: CASSPGQGRKKLFF.

The gene calls are TRBV7-2 and TRBJ1-6; D is undetermined. CDR3 size: 14 residues. V dropped 5 bases and J dropped 6 bases, with 11 bases sitting between them. CDR1 and CDR2 (germline): SGHTA, FQGNSA. In DNA, the CDR3 is TGTGCCAGCAGCCAAACACGGACTAATTCACCCCTCCACTTT. Its translation: CASSQTRTNSPLHF.

The chain employs TRBV2 and TRBJ2-2, with D tentatively TRBD1 (6 bases). Between the trimmed V and J ends, which lost 9 bases and 5 bases, there was a span of 16 bases. Germline lookup yields CDR1 SNHLY and CDR2 FYNNEI. The CDR3 has 14 residues. The CDR3 loop reads CASFQGRRTGELFF. The CDR3 region has the DNA TGTGCCAGTTTCCAGGGGAGAAGGACCGGGGAGCTGTTTTTT.

The chain is built from TRBV27 and TRBJ2-3; 9 bases line up with TRBD2. This CDR3 region has 18 residues. The germline gives CDR1 MNHEY, CDR2 SMNVEV (reference sequence). With V trimmed by 3 bases and J by 0 bases, 10 bases remained unmatched. CDR3 residues: CASSFKGLAITSTDTQYF. The CDR3 DNA reads TGTGCCAGCAGTTTCAAGGGACTAGCAATTACTAGCACAGATACGCAGTATTTT.